A single TCR beta chain is shown here with its context. This sample stems from a study of blood T cell repertoires in COVID-19. Whole-study context: From the United States, Italy and Spain came samples of acute and convalescent COVID-19.

This CDR3 has 13 amino acids. V was pared by 5 bases and J by 4 bases, with 9 bases between. Authors' data handling: Reference gene primer amplification yielded estimated nucleated cell counts. Measured with immunoSEQ multiplex PCR; TCRdb has only the in-frame clones, and not every one. V and J calls plus clone size are reproduced from that table; the DNA served to infer D and trimming. The table has a few hundred thousand clones, about 80% seen once; the top ten hold 3% to 3.5%. The sequence was collected from a woman aged 25 to 39 who had recovered from COVID-19. The V gene is TRBV12-3 or TRBV12-4, the J gene TRBJ1-3; weak D call: TRBD1 (5 bases). The sequencing sample was made of peripheral blood. CDR3: CASSPYRGNTIYF. CDR3 DNA sequence: TGTGCCAGCAGTCCCTACAGGGGAAACACCATATATTTT.